The clone carrying this T cell receptor beta chain has a handful of counts. The sample is drawn from a study of blood T cell repertoires in COVID-19. Overall study context: COVID-19 samples collected from the United States, Italy and Spain covered acute and convalescent phases. Nucleic acid was either cDNA or gDNA, and it came from T cells, B-cell-depleted T cells, or PBMCs.

CDR1 is MNHEY and CDR2 is SMNVEV in the germline V gene (reference sequence). Losses at the gene ends were 5 bases for V and 7 bases for J; bases not matched to a gene: 6. The CDR3 extends over 14 amino acids. Authors' methods: By means of reference gene primer amplification, nucleated cell counts were estimated. The data were produced by immunoSEQ multiplex PCR, yet TCRdb's version contains in-frame clones alone and is incomplete. V and J calls plus clone size are reproduced from that table; the DNA served to infer D and trimming. The data contain around 67,000 clones, approximately 84% of them seen just once; the ten biggest clones take up around a third.

The chain recombines TRBV27 with TRBJ2-1, with TRBD1 matching 9 bases. The sequenced sample was peripheral blood. This sequence was found in a man aged 65 to 79 with acute or convalescent COVID-19. The CDR3 nucleotides read TGTGCCAGCAGTAGGGGACAGGGTAAGAATGAGCAGTTCTTC. The encoded protein is CASSRGQGKNEQFF.